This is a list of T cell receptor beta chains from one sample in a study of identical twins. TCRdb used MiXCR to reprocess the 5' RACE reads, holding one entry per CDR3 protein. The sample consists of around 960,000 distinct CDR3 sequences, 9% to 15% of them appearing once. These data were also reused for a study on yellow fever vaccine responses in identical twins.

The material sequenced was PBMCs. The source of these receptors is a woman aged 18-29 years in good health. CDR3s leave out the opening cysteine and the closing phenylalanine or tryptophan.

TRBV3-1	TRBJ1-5	ASSLSTGSNQPQH
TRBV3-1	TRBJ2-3	ARSQATRLAGVVDTQY
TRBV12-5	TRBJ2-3	ASGLVTPKDTQY
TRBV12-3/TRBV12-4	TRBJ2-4	ASNQGDLAKNIQY
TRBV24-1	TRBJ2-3	ATSSREAGWLDTQY
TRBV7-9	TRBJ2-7	ASSLGGGLNYEQY
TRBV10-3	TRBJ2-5	AISDSRGETQY
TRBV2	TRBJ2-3	ASSASTAAADTQY
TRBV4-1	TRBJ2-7	ASSQDGTSGSWEQY
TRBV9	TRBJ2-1	ASSVGLAGSDRF
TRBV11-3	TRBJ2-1	ASSLGVAGAYNEQF
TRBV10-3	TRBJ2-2	AISERVLGTGELF
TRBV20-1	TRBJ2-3	SARERLAGNTDTQY
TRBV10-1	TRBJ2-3	ASSESRHSTDTQY
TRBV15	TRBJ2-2	ATSRSTGNTGELF
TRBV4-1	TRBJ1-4	ASSQAPRDNEKLF
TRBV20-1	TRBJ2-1	SARAQRESSYNEQF
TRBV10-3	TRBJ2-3	AIMKGGAGETDTQY
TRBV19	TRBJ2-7	ASSIDKGRVSEQY
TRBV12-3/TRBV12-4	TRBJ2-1	ASTKTGGYNEQF
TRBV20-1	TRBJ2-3	SATRTLAGESQY
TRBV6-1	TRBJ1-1	ASSEFVTGGVSNTEAF
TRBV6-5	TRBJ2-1	ASSSRLAGSYNEQF
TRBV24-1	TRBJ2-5	ATSDRNPGHRETQY
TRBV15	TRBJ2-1	ATSTPLLF
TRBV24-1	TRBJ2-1	ATSDPGLAGLYGEQF
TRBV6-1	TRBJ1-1	ASTTPTPGQKAF
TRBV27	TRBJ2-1	ASRQGFEQF
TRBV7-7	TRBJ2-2	ASEGENTGELF
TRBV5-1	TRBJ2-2	ASRSSGGNTGELF
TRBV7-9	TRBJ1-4	ASEGWGGIAEKLF
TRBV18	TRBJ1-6	ASSPSSNYNSPLH
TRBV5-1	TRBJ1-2	ASSLAGQGADGYT
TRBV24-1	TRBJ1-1	ATRSGTGAENTEAF
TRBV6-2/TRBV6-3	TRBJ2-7	ASSYSSGLADTYEQY
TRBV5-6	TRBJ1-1	ASSLDPWMYDTEAF
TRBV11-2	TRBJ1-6	ASSLYPGHNSPLH
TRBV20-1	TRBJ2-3	SAPRGLLDTQY
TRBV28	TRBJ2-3	ASSSPAEGTDTQY
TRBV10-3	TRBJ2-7	AISASGRAYEQY
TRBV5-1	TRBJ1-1	ASRPGGGFNTEAF
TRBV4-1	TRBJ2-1	ASSQEGRAGGNNEQF
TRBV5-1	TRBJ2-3	ASSSRLAATDTQY
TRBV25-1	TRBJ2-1	ASQPGGPYRQIQF
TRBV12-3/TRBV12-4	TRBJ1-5	ASSLPGQVQH
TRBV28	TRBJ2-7	ASSLGRGGDEQY
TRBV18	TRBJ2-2	ASSPSLDNTGELF
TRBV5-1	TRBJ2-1	ASIGSAYNEQF
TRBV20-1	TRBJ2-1	SARDRKPEQF
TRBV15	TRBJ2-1	ATSGTTSGGYNEQF
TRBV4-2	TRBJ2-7	ASSQDRGTGAEQY
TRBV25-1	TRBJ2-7	ASSEEGITYEQY
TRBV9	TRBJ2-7	ASSVQGQGRNEQY
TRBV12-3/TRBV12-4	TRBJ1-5	ASSLSQGEGQPQH
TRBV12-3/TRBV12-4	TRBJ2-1	ASTLKRTSYNEQF
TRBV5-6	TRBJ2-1	ASSLGFSVYNEQF
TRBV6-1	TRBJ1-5	ASSEGDAGSEPQH